A selection of T cell receptor beta chains follows, all from one sample in a study of blood T cell repertoires in COVID-19. TCRdb keeps only in-frame clones here, not all; method: immunoSEQ multiplex PCR. In the table there are fewer than 350,000 clones, under 90% of which are singletons. The sample comprised peripheral blood. Receptors originate from an older woman with active or convalescent COVID-19. Both conserved end residues are part of each CDR3. A D gene is named only where the DNA matches it firmly. Clone size appears in some rows only: once, few, many, or a class for an expanded clone.

CASSQERPGLGYGYTF TGTGCCAGCAGCCAAGAACGTCCAGGGCTCGGCTATGGCTACACCTTC TRBV14 16 . TRBJ1-2 .
CASGWGGLTDTQYF TGTGCCAGCGGGTGGGGGGGTCTAACAGATACGCAGTATTTT TRBV7-2 14 . TRBJ2-3 TRBD2
CASSEMGQDGNEQFF TGTGCCAGCAGTGAAATGGGACAGGATGGTAATGAGCAGTTCTTC TRBV6-1 15 . TRBJ2-1 TRBD1
CASRALLGATDTQYF TGTGCCAGCAGGGCCCTGTTGGGGGCCACAGATACGCAGTATTTT TRBV9 15 . TRBJ2-3 .
CASSGQVYSNQPQHF TGTGCCAGTAGTGGACAGGTCTATAGCAATCAGCCCCAGCATTTT TRBV19 15 . TRBJ1-5 TRBD1
CASRNGWGAGELFF TGTGCCAGCAGGAATGGGTGGGGGGCCGGGGAGCTGTTTTTT TRBV5-4 14 . TRBJ2-2 .
CASSQGPGGMLFF TGTGCCAGCAGCCAAGGACCAGGGGGCATGCTGTTTTTT TRBV14 13 . TRBJ2-2 TRBD1
CASSPGDTEAFF TGTGCCAGCTCACCAGGAGACACTGAAGCTTTCTTT TRBV18 12 . TRBJ1-1 .
CAGATAYNSPLHF TGTGCCGGCGCGACAGCCTATAATTCACCCCTCCACTTT TRBV2 13 few TRBJ1-6 .
CASGPLTSRRADTQYF TGTGCCAGCGGGCCCTTGACCTCAAGGAGGGCGGATACGCAGTATTTT TRBV2 16 . TRBJ2-3 .
CASSLGGFYGYTF TGTGCCAGCAGTTTGGGAGGGTTCTATGGCTACACCTTC TRBV12-3/TRBV12-4 13 . TRBJ1-2 .
CASSPSGNTQYF TGTGCCAGCAGCCCGTCAGGAAATACGCAGTATTTT TRBV4-2 12 . TRBJ2-3 .
CASSSYSNQPQHF TGTGCCAGCAGTTCTTATTCCAATCAGCCCCAGCATTTT TRBV6-5 13 . TRBJ1-5 .
CASTDQGHEQFF TGTGCCAGCACCGATCAGGGCCATGAGCAGTTCTTC TRBV12-3/TRBV12-4 12 . TRBJ2-1 .
CASSPTGAKNIQYF TGTGCCAGCAGCCCCACAGGGGCCAAAAACATTCAGTACTTC TRBV7-9 14 . TRBJ2-4 .
CASSLRLAGLYEQYF TGTGCCAGCAGCTTGCGGCTAGCGGGTCTCTACGAGCAGTACTTC TRBV5-6 15 . TRBJ2-7 TRBD2
CASSLEQGAADTQYF TGTGCCAGCAGCTTGGAGCAGGGGGCGGCGGATACGCAGTATTTT TRBV5-4 15 . TRBJ2-3 TRBD1
CATSRVVRGTEAFF TGTGCCACCAGCAGAGTAGTCAGGGGGACTGAAGCTTTCTTT TRBV15 14 . TRBJ1-1 TRBD1
CASSFGQGGDYTF TGTGCCAGCAGCTTCGGACAGGGGGGTGACTACACCTTC TRBV7-2 13 . TRBJ1-2 TRBD1
CASSIEASGGTRGTQYF TGTGCCAGTAGTATAGAGGCTAGCGGGGGGACGCGGGGTACGCAGTATTTT TRBV19 17 . TRBJ2-3 TRBD2
CASSISGLRFSNQPQHF TGTGCCAGTAGTATCTCGGGACTACGCTTTAGCAATCAGCCCCAGCATTTT TRBV19 17 once TRBJ1-5 .
CASRPADRGHSQPQHF TGTGCCAGCAGGCCTGCGGACAGGGGGCATTCCCAGCCCCAGCATTTT TRBV2 16 . TRBJ1-5 TRBD1
CASSLGQGSGANVLTF TGCGCCAGCAGCTTGGGACAGGGATCGGGGGCCAACGTCCTGACTTTC TRBV5-1 16 . TRBJ2-6 TRBD1
CASSVLAGARTDTQYF TGTGCCAGCAGTGTTCTAGCGGGGGCTAGGACAGATACGCAGTATTTT TRBV2 16 . TRBJ2-3 TRBD2
CASSSPSRDFVLNEQFF TGTGCCAGCAGTTCGCCTTCCCGGGACTTCGTCTTAAATGAGCAGTTCTTC TRBV27 17 . TRBJ2-1 .
CASSFSRGVSTPLHF TGTGCCAGCAGCTTCTCAAGGGGCGTAAGTACACCCCTCCACTTT TRBV6-5 15 . TRBJ1-6 .
CACMGQLNYGYTF TGTGCCTGTATGGGACAGCTTAACTATGGCTACACCTTC TRBV19 13 . TRBJ1-2 TRBD1
CASSSRDLNTEAFF TGTGCCAGCAGCTCGAGAGACTTGAACACTGAAGCTTTCTTT TRBV5-8 14 once TRBJ1-1 .